This entry lists 16 T cell receptor beta chains sequenced from one sample in a study of CDR3 diversity in severe acne. Each CDR3 protein is one row after TCRdb ran MiXCR on the PCR reads. The sample has about 100,000 distinct CDR3 sequences; 51% are singletons. Sequenced material: blood. All receptors come from a male donor with acne.

This clonotype was recorded many times. The V gene is TRBV4-3, the J gene TRBJ2-7, with D possibly matching TRBD2 (6 bases). CDR1 LGHNA and CDR2 YSLEER come from the germline V gene. This CDR3 comprises 15 residues. Trimming removed 0 bases at V and 2 bases at J, with 11 bases between. The CDR3 reads CASSQDFGSPYEQYF. The DNA for the CDR3 is TGCGCCAGCAGCCAAGATTTCGGGAGCCCCTACGAGCAGTACTTC.

This clonotype was found a few times. An end of the junction does not agree with germline; a read error may underlie this. The rearrangement joins TRBV20-1 to TRBJ1-1, with a possible D match to TRBD1 (5 bases). Per the germline V gene, CDR1 is DFQATT and CDR2 is SNEGSKA (reference sequence). The CDR3 totals 12 residues. This CDR3 is CSARVAPDSAVF. CDR3 nucleotide sequence: TGCAGTGCTAGAGTCGCCCCAGACAGCGCCGTCTTT.

This clonotype was counted once. Relative to the germline gene, one junction end is altered; a read error may explain this. DNA of the CDR3: TGCGCCAGCAGCCAAGATCCACAGGGCGACTATGGCTACACCTTC. Translation gives CASSQDPQGDYGYTF. V is TRBV7-8 and J is TRBJ1-2; TRBD1 might be the D (6 bases). The CDR3 totals 15 residues. Germline CDR1 SGHVS, CDR2 FQNEAQ. The complete variable domain, with remaining parts taken from reference TRBV7-8 and TRBJ1-2, reads GAGVSQSPRYKVAKRGQDVALRCDPISGHVSLFWYQQALGQGPEFLTYFQNEAQLDKSGLPSDRFFAERPEGSVSTLKIQRTQQEDSAVYLCASSQDPQGDYGYTFGSGTRLTVV.

The J gene is TRBJ1-4, the V gene TRBV6-1; tentative D call: TRBD1 (5 bases). Germline lookup yields CDR1 MNHNS and CDR2 SASEGT. The ends were cut back, 7 bases at V and 4 bases at J, with 13 bases in the middle. The CDR3 extends over 14 amino acids. CDR3 sequence reads: CASTPGPVNEKLFF. The CDR3 DNA is TGTGCCAGCACCCCGGGACCGGTTAATGAAAAACTGTTTTTT.

This clonotype was picked up a small number of times. The rearrangement uses TRBV20-1 and TRBJ2-3; 9 bases fit TRBD2. With V trimmed by 5 bases and J by 5 bases, 8 bases remained unmatched. The CDR3 length is 14 residues. Germline CDR1 and CDR2: DFQATT and SNEGSKA (reference sequence). CDR3 amino acids: CSAPVQLAGDTQYF. Here the CDR3 DNA reads TGCAGTGCTCCCGTCCAACTAGCGGGAGATACGCAGTATTTT.

V and J are TRBV25-1 and TRBJ1-2; D uncertain. With 5 bases removed from V and 3 bases from J, the gap between germline ends came to 19 bases. The CDR3 loop spans 16 amino acids. Germline CDR1 reads MGHDK; CDR2 reads SYGVNS. This CDR3 is CASSSRVTGWDYGYTF. The CDR3 coding sequence is TGTGCCAGCAGTAGTCGTGTAACGGGCTGGGACTATGGCTACACCTTC.

The rearrangement joins TRBV28 to TRBJ2-7; TRBD1 matches at 9 bases. Germline trimming cut 4 bases from V and 2 bases from J; bases unmatched to any gene: 6. This CDR3 region has 15 residues. Germline CDR1 and CDR2: MDHEN and SYDVKM. CDR3: CASSSPGQGTYEQYV. In DNA, the CDR3 is TGTGCCAGCAGTTCACCGGGACAGGGAACCTACGAGCAGTACGTC.

This clonotype was seen at least ten times. The gene calls are TRBV5-1 and TRBJ2-1, with 12 bases that match TRBD1. Germline loops: CDR1 SGHRS, CDR2 YFSETQ. This CDR3 region has 14 residues. Trimming took 4 bases from V and 8 from J; bases not matched to a gene: 4. CDR3 sequence: CASSGTGGLHEQFF. In nucleotides, the CDR3 is TGCGCCAGCAGCGGGACAGGGGGCCTTCATGAGCAGTTCTTC.

In its sample, this clonotype was seen a few times. The genes are TRBV7-9 and TRBJ2-7, with 7 nucleotides matching TRBD2. Germline values: CDR1 SEHNR, CDR2 FQNEAQ (reference sequence). The junction had 3 bases not matched to a gene; V was cut back by 5 bases and J by 2 bases. The CDR3 sequence is 13 residues long. The CDR3 nucleotides read TGTGCCAGCAGCATCGGACTAGCCTACGAGCAGTACTTC. Protein sequence: CASSIGLAYEQYF.

This clonotype has ten or more counts. The chain employs TRBV5-1 and TRBJ1-1; D might be TRBD1 (5 bases). Germline values: CDR1 SGHRS, CDR2 YFSETQ. Trimming stripped 4 bases from V and 3 bases from J, with 19 bases between. CDR3 size: 16 residues. CDR3 coding DNA: TGCGCCAGCAGCCCCTCCCCCCGGGGACTCGACACTGAAGCTTTCTTT. It encodes CASSPSPRGLDTEAFF.

This clonotype was detected a few times. Possible read error: a much larger clone is one base away. The rearrangement joins TRBV11-2 to TRBJ2-7; 8 bases are shared with TRBD2. The CDR3 contains 15 residues. The V and J ends lost 5 bases and 2 bases, in that order; junction bases with no gene match: 8. Germline CDR1 SGHAT, CDR2 FQNNGV. The CDR3 bases are TGTGCCAGCAGCCTGAGCGGGGGCGATACCTACGAGCAGTACTTC. Protein: CASSLSGGDTYEQYF.

This clonotype was observed at least ten times. The chain is built from TRBV20-1 and TRBJ2-5, with D unclear. CDR1 DFQATT and CDR2 SNEGSKA come from the germline V gene (reference sequence). The V end was cut by 6 bases, the J end by 3 bases, with 20 bases between. CDR3 length equals 15 residues. The DNA of the CDR3 is TGCAGTGCCCCCCAACCGACCCTCCTCAAAGAGACCCAGTACTTC. It encodes CSAPQPTLLKETQYF.

Comment on this clonotype: The final CDR3 position lacks the conserved phenylalanine or tryptophan, pointing to a likely read error. This chain uses TRBV7-8 with TRBJ2-5; D not resolved. V lost 5 bases to trimming and J lost 5 bases, with 12 bases between them. CDR3 length: 13 residues. CDR1 and CDR2 (germline): SGHVS, FQNEAQ. CDR3 coding DNA: TGTGCCAGCAGCCAAGATTCGGAGGAGACCCAGTACCTC. Protein sequence: CASSQDSEETQYL.

This clonotype was detected a few times. Relative to the germline gene, one junction end is altered; a read error may explain this. The chain recombines TRBV7-7 with TRBJ2-2; no reliable D call. This CDR3 contains 13 residues. The V gene's germline CDR1 is SSHAT and CDR2 FNYEAQ (reference sequence). CDR3 sequence: CASSLDGTGELFF. The CDR3 coding sequence is TGTGCTAGCAGCTTAGACGGCACCGGGGAGCTGTTTTTT.

The chain recombines TRBV20-1 with TRBJ2-1; 13 bases agree with TRBD2. The junction had 10 bases not matched to a gene; V was cut back by 0 bases and J by 5 bases. Germline CDR1 DFQATT, CDR2 SNEGSKA (reference sequence). This CDR3 has 18 residues. The CDR3 here is CSARDSEGLAGANNEQFF. The DNA of the CDR3 is TGCAGTGCTAGAGATAGCGAAGGACTAGCGGGAGCCAACAATGAGCAGTTCTTC.

In this sample, this clonotype turned up once. Germline and junction disagree at one end, which may indicate a read error. The rearrangement joins TRBV6-5 to TRBJ1-5; 8 bases map to TRBD1. The germline gives CDR1 MNHEY, CDR2 SVGAGI. There are 16 residues in the CDR3. The CDR3, as DNA: TGTGCCGGCAGTTCGAGACAGGGGCGAATTAATCAGCCCCAGCATTTT. Amino acid sequence: CAGSSRQGRINQPQHF.